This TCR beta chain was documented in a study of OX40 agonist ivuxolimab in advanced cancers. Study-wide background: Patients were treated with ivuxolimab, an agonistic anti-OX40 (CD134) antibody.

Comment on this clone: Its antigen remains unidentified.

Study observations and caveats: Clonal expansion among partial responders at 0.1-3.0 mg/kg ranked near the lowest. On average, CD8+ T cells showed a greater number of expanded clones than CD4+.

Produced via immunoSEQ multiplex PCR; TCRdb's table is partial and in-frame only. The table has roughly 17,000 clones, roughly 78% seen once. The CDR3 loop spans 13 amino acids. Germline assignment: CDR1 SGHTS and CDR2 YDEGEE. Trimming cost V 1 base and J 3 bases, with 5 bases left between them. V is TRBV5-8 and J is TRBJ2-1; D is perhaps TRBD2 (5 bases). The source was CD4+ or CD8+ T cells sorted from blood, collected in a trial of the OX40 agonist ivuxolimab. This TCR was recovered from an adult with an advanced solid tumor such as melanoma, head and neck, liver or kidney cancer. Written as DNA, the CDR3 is TGTGCCAGCAGCTTGACTAGCTACAATGAGCAGTTCTTC. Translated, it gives CASSLTSYNEQFF.